These T cell receptor beta chains were read from a single sample in a study of T cell responses to AZD1222 COVID-19 vaccine. Generated by immunoSEQ multiplex PCR, the TCRdb table keeps only in-frame clones and is missing some. This sample has about 130,000 clones; approximately 88% occur once, and the top ten carry about 4%. The sequencing here drew on peripheral blood, taken on day 0 of AZD1222 vaccination. These receptors all stem from an adult in good health. CDR3s include the opening cysteine and the closing phenylalanine or tryptophan. D genes are given only for firm matches. A clone size is listed for some rows: how often the clone was seen (once, few, many), or a class if it is expanded.

clone_size: -
j_call: TRBJ2-2
v_call: TRBV7-3
d_call: TRBD1
cdr3_aa: CASSLDRVANTGELFF
cdr3_nt: TGTGCCAGCAGCTTGGACAGGGTCGCGAACACCGGGGAGCTGTTTTTT

clone_size: -
j_call: TRBJ1-1
v_call: TRBV5-1
d_call: -
cdr3_aa: CASSQDGTGEAFF
cdr3_nt: TGCGCCAGCAGCCAGGACGGAACCGGGGAAGCTTTCTTT

clone_size: -
j_call: TRBJ1-2
v_call: TRBV6-5
d_call: -
cdr3_aa: CASSLDPNYGYTF
cdr3_nt: TGTGCCAGCAGCCTCGACCCTAACTATGGCTACACCTTC

clone_size: -
j_call: TRBJ1-1
v_call: TRBV5-1
d_call: -
cdr3_aa: CASSPSGGEAFF
cdr3_nt: TGCGCCAGCAGCCCATCGGGAGGGGAAGCTTTCTTT

clone_size: -
j_call: TRBJ1-6
v_call: TRBV6-5
d_call: TRBD1
cdr3_aa: CASSQDRSGSPLHF
cdr3_nt: TGTGCCAGCAGCCAGGACAGGTCTGGGTCACCCCTCCACTTT

clone_size: once
j_call: TRBJ2-3
v_call: TRBV12-3/TRBV12-4
d_call: -
cdr3_aa: CASSLQSYNQYF
cdr3_nt: TGTGCCAGCAGCCTTCAGAGTTATAATCAGTATTTT

clone_size: -
j_call: TRBJ2-3
v_call: TRBV3-1/TRBV3-2
d_call: -
cdr3_aa: CASSHRTDTQYF
cdr3_nt: TGTGCCAGCAGCCACCGCACAGATACGCAGTATTTT

clone_size: -
j_call: TRBJ1-2
v_call: TRBV27
d_call: TRBD1
cdr3_aa: CASSLSGQGGYTF
cdr3_nt: TGTGCCAGCAGTCTCTCCGGACAGGGTGGCTACACCTTC

clone_size: -
j_call: TRBJ1-1
v_call: TRBV29-1
d_call: -
cdr3_aa: CSAQGIVNTEAFF
cdr3_nt: TGCAGCGCGCAGGGTATAGTGAACACTGAAGCTTTCTTT

clone_size: -
j_call: TRBJ1-1
v_call: TRBV29-1
d_call: TRBD1
cdr3_aa: CSVGQAKTSGTEAFF
cdr3_nt: TGCAGCGTGGGACAGGCCAAGACCAGTGGCACTGAAGCTTTCTTT

clone_size: -
j_call: TRBJ1-1
v_call: TRBV30
d_call: -
cdr3_aa: CAWTSTGYTEAFF
cdr3_nt: TGTGCCTGGACTAGCACGGGGTACACTGAAGCTTTCTTT

clone_size: -
j_call: TRBJ2-2
v_call: TRBV11-2
d_call: TRBD1
cdr3_aa: CASAHRDSVRGELFF
cdr3_nt: TGTGCCAGCGCCCACCGGGACAGCGTCCGCGGGGAGCTGTTTTTT

clone_size: -
j_call: TRBJ2-6
v_call: TRBV19
d_call: TRBD1
cdr3_aa: CASSIKGTARPGSGANVLTF
cdr3_nt: TGTGCCAGTAGTATTAAGGGGACAGCACGGCCTGGGTCTGGGGCCAACGTCCTGACTTTC

clone_size: -
j_call: TRBJ2-3
v_call: TRBV5-1
d_call: -
cdr3_aa: CASSSDHSTDTQYF
cdr3_nt: TGCGCCAGCAGCTCGGACCATAGCACAGATACGCAGTATTTT

clone_size: few
j_call: TRBJ2-4
v_call: TRBV7-8
d_call: TRBD2
cdr3_aa: CASSEGLPKISGGPKNIQYF
cdr3_nt: TGTGCCAGCAGTGAAGGGCTCCCTAAAATTAGCGGGGGGCCTAAAAACATTCAGTACTTC

clone_size: few
j_call: TRBJ1-2
v_call: TRBV24-1
d_call: -
cdr3_aa: CATSDPPRGAYGYTF
cdr3_nt: TGTGCCACCAGTGATCCTCCGAGGGGGGCCTATGGCTACACCTTC

clone_size: -
j_call: TRBJ1-4
v_call: TRBV28
d_call: -
cdr3_aa: CASSNQGVKGEKLFF
cdr3_nt: TGTGCCAGCAGCAATCAGGGAGTAAAAGGGGAAAAACTGTTTTTT

clone_size: -
j_call: TRBJ2-1
v_call: TRBV28
d_call: -
cdr3_aa: CASSPASYNEQFF
cdr3_nt: TGTGCCAGCAGTCCAGCCAGTTACAATGAGCAGTTCTTC

clone_size: -
j_call: TRBJ1-2
v_call: TRBV20-1
d_call: -
cdr3_aa: CSASLKGKHYGYTF
cdr3_nt: TGCAGTGCTAGTTTAAAGGGGAAGCACTATGGCTACACCTTC

clone_size: -
j_call: TRBJ1-3
v_call: TRBV3-1/TRBV3-2
d_call: -
cdr3_aa: CASSQGPGTGNTIYF
cdr3_nt: TGTGCCAGCAGCCAAGGTCCAGGTACCGGAAACACCATATATTTT

clone_size: few
j_call: TRBJ1-1
v_call: TRBV7-3
d_call: -
cdr3_aa: CASRPPGGNTEAFF
cdr3_nt: TGTGCCAGCAGACCCCCGGGAGGGAACACTGAAGCTTTCTTT

clone_size: -
j_call: TRBJ1-2
v_call: TRBV12-2
d_call: -
cdr3_aa: CARLHGENYGYTF
cdr3_nt: TGTGCAAGGCTTCACGGGGAAAACTATGGCTACACCTTC

clone_size: few
j_call: TRBJ1-1
v_call: TRBV5-6
d_call: -
cdr3_aa: CASSLGAGPPRNTEAFF
cdr3_nt: TGTGCCAGCAGCTTGGGGGCAGGTCCTCCCAGAAACACTGAAGCTTTCTTT